Listed below are T cell receptor beta chains from one sample, sequenced in a study of response to subunit inactivated influenza vaccine. TCRdb itself ran the RT-PCR reads through MiXCR, one entry per CDR3 protein. This sample carries under 950,000 distinct CDR3 sequences, approximately 21% of them seen once, and the ten largest clones take 10%. This specimen consisted of PBMCs from blood, obtained more than 4 days after vaccination. The source of these receptors is a man aged 45-60 years who received an inactivated influenza vaccine. Both conserved end residues are part of each CDR3. Each record gives: V gene, clone size, J gene, D gene, CDR3 protein, CDR3 DNA. D genes are given only for firm matches. Not all rows give a size; the values are once, few, many and, for expanded clones, a class.

TRBV15	.	TRBJ2-7	.	CATSRGDSYEQYF	TGTGCCACCAGCAGAGGAGACTCCTACGAGCAGTACTTC
TRBV7-9	few	TRBJ2-3	TRBD1	CASSYPGQGETDTQYF	TGTGCCAGCAGCTACCCGGGACAGGGGGAGACGGATACGCAGTATTTT
TRBV24-1	.	TRBJ2-5	TRBD1	CATSDSQDRGGETQYF	TGTGCCACCAGTGATTCCCAAGACAGGGGAGGCGAGACCCAGTACTTC
TRBV10-3	.	TRBJ1-3	.	CAISAQVTSGNTIYF	TGTGCCATCAGTGCGCAGGTTACCTCTGGAAACACCATATATTTT
TRBV29-1	.	TRBJ1-2	.	CSVGGTNYGYTF	TGCAGCGTGGGTGGGACAAACTATGGCTACACCTTC
TRBV12-3/TRBV12-4	few	TRBJ1-6	.	CASSWAGYQGANSPLHF	TGTGCCAGCAGTTGGGCGGGCTACCAGGGAGCCAATTCACCCCTCCACTTT
TRBV27	few	TRBJ2-2	.	CASSLDLDRSTGELFF	TGTGCCAGCAGTTTAGACCTGGACAGAAGCACCGGGGAGCTGTTTTTT
TRBV4-1	.	TRBJ1-2	.	CASSQYPTGLNYGYTF	TGCGCCAGCAGCCAATACCCGACAGGACTGAACTATGGCTACACCTTC
TRBV5-1	.	TRBJ2-5	.	CASSRSTVEETQYF	TGCGCCAGCAGTCGTTCGACGGTGGAAGAGACCCAGTACTTC
TRBV6-2/TRBV6-3	.	TRBJ2-1	.	CASSSGVEQFF	TGTGCCAGCAGTTCCGGGGTTGAGCAGTTCTTC
TRBV27	.	TRBJ2-7	.	CASSHKYEQYF	TGTGCCAGCAGTCACAAGTACGAGCAGTACTTC
TRBV6-2/TRBV6-3	.	TRBJ1-1	.	CASSSSGVYTEAFF	TGTGCCAGCAGTTCTTCTGGGGTATACACTGAAGCTTTCTTT
TRBV7-3	few	TRBJ2-7	.	CASSLRVLGEQYF	TGTGCCAGCAGCTTACGTGTTCTGGGCGAGCAGTACTTC
TRBV18	.	TRBJ2-7	.	CASSLGPGGHEQYF	TGTGCCAGCTCATTGGGACCTGGGGGCCACGAGCAGTACTTC
TRBV10-3	few	TRBJ2-6	.	CAIRGYSGANVLTF	TGTGCCATCAGAGGGTACTCTGGGGCCAACGTCCTGACTTTC
TRBV5-1	few	TRBJ2-1	.	CASSGGQGDWSEQFF	TGCGCCAGCAGCGGGGGGCAAGGGGATTGGAGTGAGCAGTTCTTC